This T cell receptor beta chain was recorded in a study of T cells in Graves' hyperthyroidism and ophthalmopathy. RNA transcripts gave rise to amplified TCR beta CDR3 regions. When the TCR CDR3 underwent first-round RT-PCR, the HTBI primer set was used. TCRdb reanalysed the multiplex PCR reads using MiXCR and keeps one entry per CDR3 protein. The sample includes fewer than 900,000 distinct CDR3 sequences, about 16% of them seen just once. After removal of 2 bases from V and 4 bases from J, the junction contained 3 bases not matched to a gene. CDR1 and CDR2 (germline): KGHSH, LQKENI. There are 15 residues in the CDR3.

The TCR sequence derives from a man aged 18 to 35 with Graves' hyperthyroidism. Sequencing was performed on blood. The genes are TRBV18 and TRBJ2-1, with TRBD2 identical over 9 bases. In DNA, the CDR3 is TGTGCCAGCTCACCAGCTAGCGGGATGTACAATGAGCAGTTCTTC. Its protein is CASSPASGMYNEQFF.